The source of this T cell receptor beta chain is a study of T-cell memory formation after mild COVID-19. In the study overall: TCR clustering was largely donor specific.

Study findings and constraints: Memory sampled before infection contained some responding clones, suggesting cross-reactive memory joined. The CD4+ clones that contracted clustered mainly within CM and EM, and the CD8+ clones concentrated in EMRA.

This CDR3 has 18 amino acids. CDR1 SGHVS and CDR2 FNYEAQ come from the germline V gene. The trim removed 2 bases at V and 0 bases at J, leaving 8 bases unmatched. TCRdb independently ran MiXCR on the 5' RACE reads; one entry per CDR3 protein. The sample has around 320,000 distinct CDR3 sequences; around 28% are singletons. This clonotype came up a few times. Its specificity is unknown. This sequence joins TRBV7-6 and TRBJ2-3, with 10 bases identical to TRBD2. The specimen was PBMCs or a T cell subset sorted from them (not recorded which). The origin of this receptor is an adult woman who had mild COVID-19 (a few samples of this study predate the infection). Cell type and time point are not known. CDR3 region: CASSLSQSSGGSTDTQYF. For the CDR3, the DNA is TGTGCCAGCAGCTTATCCCAATCTAGCGGGGGAAGCACAGATACGCAGTATTTT.